This TCR beta chain was captured by sequencing in a study of human T cells and chemical hapten exposure. As to time point: patch test 1, 2 weeks after DPC sensitization. The treatment here: therapeutic diphenylcyclopropenone sensitization with weekly scalp DPC. Donors were 18 to 70-year-old alopecia patients suitable for DPC. Germline CDR1 LGHDT, CDR2 YNNKEL (reference sequence). The CDR3 runs to 16 residues. Unmatched junction bases numbered 3, after V lost 0 bases and J lost 2 bases. TCRdb analysed the RACE reads with MiXCR anew, one entry per CDR3 protein. This table holds roughly 180,000 distinct CDR3 sequences, around 22% found once.

The rearrangement uses TRBV3-1 and TRBJ2-3, with 9 bases that match TRBD2. Sequenced here: whole blood, sampled in connection with sensitization to the hapten diphenylcyclopropenone (DPC). The sequence derives from a woman between 50 and 59 years old with alopecia areata. Some clones in this sample may be carry-over from other donors' samples. The CDR3 sequence is CASSQERLAATDTQYF. For the CDR3, the DNA is TGTGCCAGCAGCCAAGAAAGACTAGCGGCCACAGATACGCAGTATTTT.